These T cell receptor beta chains were read from a single sample in a study of cytomegalovirus exposure and HLA in healthy donors. Method: immunoSEQ multiplex PCR; TCRdb's copy keeps in-frame clones and lacks some. Among around 150,000 clones listed, approximately 80% were seen once. The sequencing input was PBMCs. Receptor source: a man aged 18 to 29 in good health and CMV-seronegative. CDR3s include the opening cysteine and the closing phenylalanine or tryptophan. A D gene is named only where the DNA matches it firmly. Clone size, where shown, is once, few, many, or a class for clones that have expanded.

>-|TRBJ1-2|TRBV9|12|-
TGTGCCAGCCGCGGGACATCCTATGGCTACACCTTC
CASRGTSYGYTF
>-|TRBJ2-3|TRBV5-4|14|TRBD2
TGTGCCAGCAGCTTAGCGGGGGAGATACATACGCAGTATTTT
CASSLAGEIHTQYF
>-|TRBJ2-5|TRBV2|14|TRBD1
TGTGCCAGCGGCCGCGGGACAGGGGGAGAGACCCAGTACTTC
CASGRGTGGETQYF
>-|TRBJ2-2|TRBV7-2|15|-
TGTGCCAGCAGCTTAGGGGGCCTGGGCACCGGGGAGCTGTTTTTT
CASSLGGLGTGELFF
>few|TRBJ2-3|TRBV10-2|15|TRBD2
TGCGCCAGCAGTGAGACTAGCGGGTTGACAGATACGCAGTATTTT
CASSETSGLTDTQYF
>-|TRBJ2-7|TRBV7-8|14|-
TGTGCCAGCAGCTTTCTAGGCAGCTCCTACGAGCAGTACTTC
CASSFLGSSYEQYF
>once|TRBJ1-1|TRBV7-9|14|-
TGTGCCAGCACCCCAAGGAGTGGTCTCACTGAAGCTTTCTTT
CASTPRSGLTEAFF
>-|TRBJ1-6|TRBV19|17|TRBD1
TGTGCCAGTAGTATAGGGCCGGGACAGGACGATAATTCACCCCTCCACTTT
CASSIGPGQDDNSPLHF
>-|TRBJ2-7|TRBV5-1|13|-
TGCGCCAGCAGCGTCGGACAGAACGGCGAGCAGTACTTC
CASSVGQNGEQYF
>-|TRBJ2-7|TRBV6-5|13|-
TGTGCCAGCAGTTATTCGTCCTCCTACGAGCAGTACTTC
CASSYSSSYEQYF
>-|TRBJ2-7|TRBV7-9|17|TRBD2
TGTGCCAGCAGCTTAGTACCCTTAGCGGGAGGTTTTTACGAGCAGTACTTC
CASSLVPLAGGFYEQYF
>-|TRBJ1-1|TRBV30|12|-
TGTGCCTGGATGGTGGCGAACACTGAAGCTTTCTTT
CAWMVANTEAFF
>-|TRBJ2-7|TRBV19|17|TRBD1
TGTGCCAGTAGTATAGGATTAGAGGGACAGGGGTCCTACGAGCAGTACTTC
CASSIGLEGQGSYEQYF